Below, 27 T cell receptor beta chains from the same sample are listed, as sequenced in a study of tumour-infiltrating T cells in Burkitt lymphoma. Clones were read by immunoSEQ multiplex PCR, and TCRdb kept only the in-frame ones, dropping some. In the table there are about 46,000 clones, around 30% of which are singletons. Sequenced material: tumor tissue. The receptor source for this set is a human donor with Burkitt lymphoma.

V and J are TRBV2 and TRBJ1-2; the match to TRBD1 covers 7 bases. Germline V gene sequence: CDR1 SNHLY, CDR2 FYNNEI. The CDR3 runs to 15 residues. Trimming at V came to 5 bases and at J to 2 bases, leaving 8 bases not matched to a gene. The CDR3 region is CASSLVGRGNYGYTF. CDR3 coding DNA: TGTGCCAGCAGTCTGGTCGGCAGGGGGAACTATGGCTACACCTTC.

This chain joins TRBV5-1 and TRBJ1-2, with TRBD1 matching over 9 bases. The CDR3 covers 13 residues. The J segment lost 5 bases and the V segment lost 4 bases, leaving 3 bases of the junction unmatched. Germline V lookup: CDR1 SGHRS, CDR2 YFSETQ. The CDR3 bases are TGCGCCAGCAGCCGGGGACAGGGTTATGGCTACACCTTC. Encoded protein: CASSRGQGYGYTF.

V is TRBV28 and J is TRBJ2-3; D assignment may be TRBD1 or TRBD2 (5 bases each). The germline gives CDR1 MDHEN, CDR2 SYDVKM. The V gene lost 4 bases and the J gene lost 4 bases, with 12 bases spanning the gap. The CDR3 has 14 amino acids. The CDR3 region has the DNA TGTGCCAGCAGTTCTGGGGGTGACGCAGATACGCAGTATTTT. Protein: CASSSGGDADTQYF.

The V and J genes are TRBV28 and TRBJ1-2; a weak D match, TRBD1 (5 bases). Deletions cut 3 bases from V and 4 bases from J, with 9 bases between. Germline CDR1 is MDHEN and CDR2 is SYDVKM. The CDR3 is made up of 13 amino acids. In DNA, the CDR3 is TGTGCCAGCAGTTTCGGGGCTGGCTATGGCTACACCTTC. This sequence encodes CASSFGAGYGYTF.

V usage is TRBV7-2 and J usage is TRBJ1-2; 10 positions agree with TRBD1. Per the germline V gene, CDR1 is SGHTA and CDR2 is FQGNSA. This CDR3 has 15 residues. Trimming took 7 bases from V and 8 from J; bases not matched to a gene: 13. The CDR3 nucleotides read TGTGCCAGCACCTCCCAACCCGGGACAGGGGCCGGCTACACCTTC. It translates to CASTSQPGTGAGYTF. The complete variable domain, with remaining parts taken from reference TRBV7-2 and TRBJ1-2, reads GAGVSQSPSNKVTEKGKDVELRCDPISGHTALYWYRQSLGQGLEFLIYFQGNSAPDKSGLPSDRFSAERTGGSVSTLTIQRTQQEDSAVYLCASTSQPGTGAGYTFGSGTRLTVV.

The DNA for the CDR3 is TGTGCCAGCAGCGCGAGAGGGGGCGATGGAAACACCATATATTTT. Its translation: CASSARGGDGNTIYF. The chain uses TRBV9 and TRBJ1-3; 7 nucleotides align to TRBD1. This CDR3 comprises 15 residues. Germline lookup yields CDR1 SGDLS and CDR2 YYNGEE. The V and J ends lost 3 bases and 3 bases, in that order; junction bases with no gene match: 6.

The chain is built from TRBV5-1 and TRBJ1-2, with TRBD1 matching 7 bases. J lost 4 bases, V lost 4 bases, and 10 bases had no gene match. Per the germline V gene, CDR1 is SGHRS and CDR2 is YFSETQ. CDR3 size: 15 residues. CDR3: CASSVGPGQLYGYTF. The CDR3 bases are TGCGCCAGCAGCGTGGGACCGGGACAGCTCTATGGCTACACCTTC.

This clone was recorded a few times. The rearrangement uses TRBV7-3 and TRBJ2-2, with 8 bases fitting TRBD1. The germline CDR1 and CDR2 sequences are SGHTA and FQGTGA. J gave up 4 bases and V 6 bases, and 7 bases lay outside the gene matches. The CDR3 loop spans 15 amino acids. This CDR3 is CASRLDRVSTGELFF. The CDR3 nucleotides are TGTGCCAGCAGATTGGACAGGGTCTCCACCGGGGAGCTGTTTTTT.

The rearrangement joins TRBV6-6 to TRBJ2-5, with 10 bases lining up with TRBD2. The length of the CDR3 is 14 residues. Germline V gene data show CDR1 as MNHNY and CDR2 as SVGAGI (reference sequence). V was pared by 6 bases and J by 5 bases, with 6 bases of the junction left unmatched. The CDR3 DNA follows: TGTGCCAGCAGGCTAGCGGGGGACTCCGAGACCCAGTACTTC. Residues: CASRLAGDSETQYF.

The V call is TRBV7-2, the J call TRBJ1-2, with D perhaps TRBD1 (5 bases). CDR3 length: 15 residues. Trimming removed 2 bases from V and 8 bases from J, with 18 bases in between. CDR1 is SGHTA, CDR2 FQGNSA, per germline. The CDR3 here is CASSLILIQGSGYTF. The CDR3 nucleotides read TGTGCCAGCAGCTTAATTCTCATTCAGGGAAGCGGCTACACCTTC.

Comment on this clone: One end of the junction does not line up with germline, which may come from a read error. This chain links TRBV5-1 with TRBJ1-1, with D uncertain. The CDR3 totals 13 residues. Per the germline V gene, CDR1 is SGHRS and CDR2 is YFSETQ. DNA for the CDR3: TGCGCCAGCAGGGTCGGGGTGAACGCTGAAGCTTTCTTT. This encodes CASRVGVNAEAFF.

The rearrangement uses TRBV5-4 and TRBJ2-7, with D perhaps TRBD1 or TRBD2 (5 bases each). Germline V CDR1 and CDR2: SGHNT, YYREEE (reference sequence). Trimming took 2 bases from V and 2 from J, leaving 17 bases between them. The CDR3 spans 16 residues. The CDR3 nucleotides are TGTGCCAGCAGCTTAGCCTCAGGGACGTCGACCTACGAGCAGTACTTC. It is translated as CASSLASGTSTYEQYF. Full variable domain (rest looked up from reference TRBV5-4 and TRBJ2-7): ETGVTQSPTHLIKTRGQQVTLRCSSQSGHNTVSWYQQALGQGPQFIFQYYREEENGRGNFPPRFSGLQFPNYSSELNVNALELDDSALYLCASSLASGTSTYEQYFGPGTRLTVT.

This rearrangement joins TRBV27 to TRBJ2-3; D not certain. Trimming stripped 3 bases from V and 1 base from J, with 14 bases between. Germline-derived CDR1 and CDR2 are MNHEY and SMNVEV (reference sequence). This CDR3 has 16 amino acids. In nucleotides, the CDR3 is TGTGCCAGCAGTTTTCTGTCCCATGGCGGCACAGATACGCAGTATTTT. It codes for CASSFLSHGGTDTQYF.

V is TRBV18 and J is TRBJ1-4, with D uncertain. The CDR3 sequence is 16 residues long. V shed 3 bases and J shed 0 bases, with 11 bases lying between them. Per germline, CDR1 KGHSH and CDR2 LQKENI. The CDR3 coding sequence is TGTGCCAGCTCACCTTTCGATCGTGCAACTAATGAAAAACTGTTTTTT. It specifies CASSPFDRATNEKLFF. Based on the CDR3 plus reference TRBV18 and TRBJ1-4, the full variable domain is NAGVMQNPRHLVRRRGQEARLRCSPMKGHSHVYWYRQLPEEGLKFMVYLQKENIIDESGMPKERFSAEFPKEGPSILRIQQVVRGDSAAYFCASSPFDRATNEKLFFGSGTQLSVL.

V gene TRBV15 combines with J gene TRBJ2-2; D unresolved. This CDR3 region has 12 residues. The germline gives CDR1 LNHNV, CDR2 YYDKDF (reference sequence). Trimming cost V 1 base and J 9 bases, with 6 bases left between them. The CDR3 protein is CATSRGSWELFF. The CDR3 nucleotides are TGTGCCACCAGCAGAGGCTCCTGGGAGCTGTTTTTT.

V usage is TRBV4-2 and J usage is TRBJ2-7; 8 bases map to TRBD2. CDR1 LGHNA and CDR2 YNFKEQ come from the germline V gene. The CDR3 is 15 residues long. V lost 3 bases, J lost 2 bases, and 6 bases stayed unmatched. CDR3 sequence (DNA): TGTGCCAGCAGCCAGGGGTGGACTAGCACCTACGAGCAGTACTTC. The encoded protein is CASSQGWTSTYEQYF.

The table lists this clone with a few counts. V is TRBV7-2 and J is TRBJ1-3, with D perhaps TRBD1 (5 bases). Germline CDR1 and CDR2: SGHTA and FQGNSA. The CDR3 is 13 residues long. V lost 1 base, J lost 11 bases, and 12 bases lay in between. This chain's CDR3 is CASSLGTWWPIYF. CDR3 DNA sequence: TGTGCCAGCAGCTTAGGGACATGGTGGCCCATATATTTT.

This clone was detected only a few times. V is TRBV4-3 and J is TRBJ2-5, with a tentative D call TRBD2 (7 bases). CDR3 length equals 14 residues. Trimming pared 5 bases from V and 3 bases from J, leaving 13 bases between. In germline, CDR1 is LGHNA, CDR2 YSLEER. The CDR3 nucleotides are TGCGCCAGCAGCGCACAGGGAGGGGAAGAGACCCAGTACTTC. Protein sequence: CASSAQGGEETQYF.

The rearrangement uses TRBV29-1 and TRBJ2-1, with a tentative D call TRBD2 (5 bases). CDR3 length: 14 residues. V lost 4 bases, J lost 1 base, and 11 bases lay in between. Germline V gene sequence: CDR1 SQVTM, CDR2 ANQGSEA. The CDR3 loop is CSVGERRSYNEQFF. The CDR3 DNA follows: TGCAGCGTTGGGGAGAGACGATCCTACAATGAGCAGTTCTTC.

This clone appeared a few times. This chain connects TRBV16 to TRBJ1-2; D might be TRBD1 (5 bases). The CDR3 covers 16 residues. Germline V gene data show CDR1 as KGHSY and CDR2 as FQNENV. The V end was cut by 4 bases, the J end by 2 bases, with 17 bases between. The CDR3 protein is CASSPGTLRTNYGYTF. In DNA, the CDR3 is TGTGCCAGCAGCCCTGGGACCCTCCGGACCAACTATGGCTACACCTTC.

This clone was seen more than once but under ten times. This chain connects TRBV6-5 to TRBJ1-5, with D unresolved. Germline V gives CDR1 MNHEY, CDR2 SVGAGI. This CDR3 comprises 13 residues. The germline V and J ends were trimmed by 0 bases and 6 bases, with 6 bases remaining between them. CDR3 in DNA: TGTGCCAGCAGTTACTCTGAAGGTCAGCCCCAGCATTTT. It encodes CASSYSEGQPQHF.

This clone was observed a few times. The chain joins TRBV2 to TRBJ1-1; the D is unclear. The CDR3 length is 11 residues. CDR1 SNHLY and CDR2 FYNNEI come from the germline V gene. Trimming took 5 bases from V and 1 from J, leaving 2 bases between them. The CDR3 loop is CASSWNTEAFF. The CDR3 region has the DNA TGTGCCAGCAGTTGGAACACTGAAGCTTTCTTT.

The V and J genes are TRBV18 and TRBJ1-2; D is unresolved. This CDR3 region has 17 residues. Trimming removed 1 base at V and 6 bases at J, with 21 bases between. Germline CDR1 reads KGHSH; CDR2 reads LQKENI. Here the CDR3 DNA reads TGTGCCAGCTCACCACTTATTGCGGATCACCTATACGATGGCTACACCTTC. Protein sequence: CASSPLIADHLYDGYTF.

V usage is TRBV9 and J usage is TRBJ2-1; 10 nucleotides line up with TRBD2. The trim removed 0 bases at V and 0 bases at J, leaving 6 bases unmatched. Germline V CDR1 and CDR2: SGDLS, YYNGEE. This CDR3 has 18 amino acids. DNA of the CDR3: TGTGCCAGCAGCGTAGGGGTTAGCGGGGGGAACTCCTACAATGAGCAGTTCTTC. Its protein product is CASSVGVSGGNSYNEQFF.

This clone was picked up one time. The CDR3 bases are TGTACCAGCAGCAAAGACGGGGTATATCAGGGCACCGGGGAGCTGTTTTTT. It is translated as CTSSKDGVYQGTGELFF. The chain uses TRBV7-2 and TRBJ2-2, with D perhaps TRBD1 or TRBD2 (5 bases each). Germline V gene lookup returns CDR1 SGHTA and CDR2 FQGNSA. The length of the CDR3 is 17 residues. The V gene lost 5 bases and the J gene lost 4 bases, with 20 bases spanning the gap.

V gene TRBV7-2 combines with J gene TRBJ2-5; 8 nucleotides align to TRBD2. Germline-derived CDR1 and CDR2 are SGHTA and FQGNSA. The CDR3 runs 15 residues. The junction had 9 bases not matched to a gene; V was cut back by 5 bases and J by 4 bases. The CDR3 DNA sequence: TGTGCCAGCAGCCTCGGACCCGGGGGGGGAGAGACCCAGTACTTC. Translation gives CASSLGPGGGETQYF. Full variable domain (remainder filled in from reference TRBV7-2 and TRBJ2-5): GAGVSQSPSNKVTEKGKDVELRCDPISGHTALYWYRQSLGQGLEFLIYFQGNSAPDKSGLPSDRFSAERTGGSVSTLTIQRTQQEDSAVYLCASSLGPGGGETQYFGPGTRLLVL.

The V call is TRBV5-1, the J call TRBJ2-5; tentative D call: TRBD1 (6 bases). Germline V gene sequence: CDR1 SGHRS, CDR2 YFSETQ. The ends were cut back, 3 bases at V and 1 base at J, with 10 bases in the middle. This CDR3 has 14 amino acids. CDR3 sequence: CASSSRDTQETQYF. As DNA, the CDR3 is TGCGCCAGCAGCTCTCGGGACACCCAAGAGACCCAGTACTTC. The whole variable domain, remainder taken from reference TRBV5-1 and TRBJ2-5, is KAGVTQTPRYLIKTRGQQVTLSCSPISGHRSVSWYQQTPGQGLQFLFEYFSETQRNKGNFPGRFSGRQFSNSRSEMNVSTLELGDSALYLCASSSRDTQETQYFGPGTRLLVL.